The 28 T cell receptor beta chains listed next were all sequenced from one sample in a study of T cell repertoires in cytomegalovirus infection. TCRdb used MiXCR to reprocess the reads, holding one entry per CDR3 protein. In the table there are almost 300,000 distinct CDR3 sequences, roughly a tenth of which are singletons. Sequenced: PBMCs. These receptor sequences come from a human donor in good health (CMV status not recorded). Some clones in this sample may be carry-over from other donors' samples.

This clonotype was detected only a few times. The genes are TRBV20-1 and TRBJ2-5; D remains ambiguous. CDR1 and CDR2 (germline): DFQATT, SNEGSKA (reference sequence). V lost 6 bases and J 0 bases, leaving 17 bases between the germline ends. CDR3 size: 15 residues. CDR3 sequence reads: CSAQGQSWYQETQYF. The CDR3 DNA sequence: TGCAGTGCCCAAGGGCAGAGTTGGTACCAAGAGACCCAGTACTTC.

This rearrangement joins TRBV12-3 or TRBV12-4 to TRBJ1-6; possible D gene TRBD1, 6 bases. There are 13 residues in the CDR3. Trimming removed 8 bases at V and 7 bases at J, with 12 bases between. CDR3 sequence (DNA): TGTGCCAGCCGCGGACAGAAGAATTCACCCCTCCACTTT. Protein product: CASRGQKNSPLHF.

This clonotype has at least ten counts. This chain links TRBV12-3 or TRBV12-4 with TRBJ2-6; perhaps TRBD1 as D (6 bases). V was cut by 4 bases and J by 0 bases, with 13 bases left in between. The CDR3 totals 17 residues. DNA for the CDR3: TGTGCCAGCAGTTCCTACAGGGAAGCCTCTGGGGCCAACGTCCTGACTTTC. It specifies CASSSYREASGANVLTF.

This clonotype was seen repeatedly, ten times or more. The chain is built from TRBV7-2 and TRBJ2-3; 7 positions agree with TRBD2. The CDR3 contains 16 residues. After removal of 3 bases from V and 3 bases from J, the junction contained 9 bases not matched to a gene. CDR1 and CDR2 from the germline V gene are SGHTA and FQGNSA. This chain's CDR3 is CASSLALLARTDTQYF. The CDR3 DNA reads TGTGCCAGCAGCTTGGCCCTACTAGCGAGGACAGATACGCAGTATTTT.

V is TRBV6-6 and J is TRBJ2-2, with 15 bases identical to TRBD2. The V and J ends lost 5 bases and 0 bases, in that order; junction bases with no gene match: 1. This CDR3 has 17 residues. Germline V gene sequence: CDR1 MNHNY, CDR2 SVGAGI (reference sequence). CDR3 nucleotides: TGTGCCAGCAGTCGGACTAGCGGGGGGGCGAACACCGGGGAGCTGTTTTTT. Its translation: CASSRTSGGANTGELFF.

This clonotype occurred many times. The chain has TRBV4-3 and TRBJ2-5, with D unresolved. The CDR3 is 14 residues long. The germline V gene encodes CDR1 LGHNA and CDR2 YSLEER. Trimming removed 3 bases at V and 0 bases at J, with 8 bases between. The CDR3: CASSHTLYQETQYF. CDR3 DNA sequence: TGCGCCAGCAGCCACACATTGTACCAAGAGACCCAGTACTTC.

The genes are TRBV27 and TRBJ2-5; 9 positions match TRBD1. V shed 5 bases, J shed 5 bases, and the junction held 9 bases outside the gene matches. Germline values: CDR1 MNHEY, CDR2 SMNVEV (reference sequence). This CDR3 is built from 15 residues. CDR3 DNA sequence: TGTGCCAGCAGTCCGGACAGGGGAGAGGCGGAGACCCAGTACTTC. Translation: CASSPDRGEAETQYF.

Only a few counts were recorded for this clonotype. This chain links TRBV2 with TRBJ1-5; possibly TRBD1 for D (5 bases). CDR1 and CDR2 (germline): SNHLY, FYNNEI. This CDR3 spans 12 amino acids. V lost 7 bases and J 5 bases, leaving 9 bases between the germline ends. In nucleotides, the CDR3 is TGTGCCAGCACCCCCAGGGATCAGCCCCAGCATTTT. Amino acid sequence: CASTPRDQPQHF. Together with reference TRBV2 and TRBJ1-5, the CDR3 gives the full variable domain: EPEVTQTPSHQVTQMGQEVILRCVPISNHLYFYWYRQILGQKVEFLVSFYNNEISEKSEIFDDQFSVERPDGSNFTLKIRSTKLEDSAMYFCASTPRDQPQHFGDGTRLSIL.

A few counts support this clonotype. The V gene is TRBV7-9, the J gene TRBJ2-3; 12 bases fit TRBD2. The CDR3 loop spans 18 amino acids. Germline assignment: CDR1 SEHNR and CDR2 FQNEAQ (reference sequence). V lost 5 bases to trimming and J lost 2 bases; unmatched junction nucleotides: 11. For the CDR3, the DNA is TGTGCCAGCAGCCCCTACCCCTGGACTAGCGGGGACACAGATACGCAGTATTTT. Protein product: CASSPYPWTSGDTDTQYF. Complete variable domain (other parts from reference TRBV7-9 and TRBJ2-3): DTGVSQNPRHKITKRGQNVTFRCDPISEHNRLYWYRQTLGQGPEFLTYFQNEAQLEKSRLLSDRFSAERPKGSFSTLEIQRTEQGDSAMYLCASSPYPWTSGDTDTQYFGPGTRLTVL.

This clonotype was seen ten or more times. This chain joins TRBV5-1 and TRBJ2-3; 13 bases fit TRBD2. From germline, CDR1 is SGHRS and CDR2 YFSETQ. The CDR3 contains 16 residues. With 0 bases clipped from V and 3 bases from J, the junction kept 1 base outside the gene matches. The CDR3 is CASSLEGLAGTDTQYF. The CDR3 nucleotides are TGCGCCAGCAGCTTGGAGGGACTAGCGGGGACAGATACGCAGTATTTT.

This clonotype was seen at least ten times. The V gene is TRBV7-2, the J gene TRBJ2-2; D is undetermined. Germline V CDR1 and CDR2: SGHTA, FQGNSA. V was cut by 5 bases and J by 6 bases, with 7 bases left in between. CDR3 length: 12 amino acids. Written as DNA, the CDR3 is TGTGCCAGCAGCCCCCCGGCCGGGGAGCTGTTTTTT. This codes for CASSPPAGELFF.

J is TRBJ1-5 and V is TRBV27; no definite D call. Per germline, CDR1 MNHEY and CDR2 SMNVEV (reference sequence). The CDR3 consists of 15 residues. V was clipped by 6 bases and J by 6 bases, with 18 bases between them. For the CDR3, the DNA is TGTGCCAGCAGCACGTTCCCGATCGGCAGTCAGCCCCAGCATTTT. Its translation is CASSTFPIGSQPQHF.

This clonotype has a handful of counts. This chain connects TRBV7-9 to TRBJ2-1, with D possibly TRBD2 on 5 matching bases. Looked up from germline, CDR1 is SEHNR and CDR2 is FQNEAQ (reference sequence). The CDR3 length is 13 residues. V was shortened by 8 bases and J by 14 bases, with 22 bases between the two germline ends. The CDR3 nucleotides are TGTGCCAGCTCCGCTTCGGGGAATTTTGTGGAGTTCTTC. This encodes CASSASGNFVEFF.

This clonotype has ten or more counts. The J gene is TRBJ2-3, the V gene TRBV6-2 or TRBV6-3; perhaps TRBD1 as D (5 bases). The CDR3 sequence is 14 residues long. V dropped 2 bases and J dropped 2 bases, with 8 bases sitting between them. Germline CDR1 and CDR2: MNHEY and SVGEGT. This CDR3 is CASSYDSLTDTQYF. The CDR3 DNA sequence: TGTGCCAGCAGTTACGACAGTCTCACAGATACGCAGTATTTT.

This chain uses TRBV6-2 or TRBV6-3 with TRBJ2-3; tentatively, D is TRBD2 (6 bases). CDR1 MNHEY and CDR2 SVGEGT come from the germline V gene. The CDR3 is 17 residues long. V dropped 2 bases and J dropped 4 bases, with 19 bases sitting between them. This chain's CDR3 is CASSYQRLAFKADTQYF. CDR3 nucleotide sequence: TGTGCCAGCAGTTACCAACGTCTAGCGTTCAAGGCAGATACGCAGTATTTT.

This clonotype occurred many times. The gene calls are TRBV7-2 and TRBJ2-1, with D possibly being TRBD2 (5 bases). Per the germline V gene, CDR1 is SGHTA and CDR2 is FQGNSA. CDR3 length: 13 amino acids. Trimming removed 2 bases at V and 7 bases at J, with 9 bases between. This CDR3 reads CASSLFGGNEQFF. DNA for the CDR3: TGTGCCAGCAGCTTATTCGGCGGGAATGAGCAGTTCTTC.

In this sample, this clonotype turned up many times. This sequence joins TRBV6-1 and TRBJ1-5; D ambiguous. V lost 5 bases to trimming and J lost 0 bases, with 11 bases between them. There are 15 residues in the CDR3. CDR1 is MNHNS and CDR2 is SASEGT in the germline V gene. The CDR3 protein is CASSSDRYSNQPQHF. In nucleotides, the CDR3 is TGTGCCAGCAGTTCGGACCGATATAGCAATCAGCCCCAGCATTTT.

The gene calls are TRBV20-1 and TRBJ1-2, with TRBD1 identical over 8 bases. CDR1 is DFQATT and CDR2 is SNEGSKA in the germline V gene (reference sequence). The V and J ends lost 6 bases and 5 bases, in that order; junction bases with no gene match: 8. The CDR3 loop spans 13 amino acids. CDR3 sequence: CSARDRRRYGYTF. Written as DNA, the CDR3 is TGCAGTGCGCGGGACAGGCGGCGTTATGGCTACACCTTC.

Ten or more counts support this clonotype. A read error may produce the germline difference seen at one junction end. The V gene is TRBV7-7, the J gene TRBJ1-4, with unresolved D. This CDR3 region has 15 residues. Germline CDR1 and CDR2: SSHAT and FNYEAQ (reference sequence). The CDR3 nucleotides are TGTGCTAGCAGCCCCACTAAGGGCGAAGGAGAAAAACTGTTTTTT. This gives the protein CASSPTKGEGEKLFF.

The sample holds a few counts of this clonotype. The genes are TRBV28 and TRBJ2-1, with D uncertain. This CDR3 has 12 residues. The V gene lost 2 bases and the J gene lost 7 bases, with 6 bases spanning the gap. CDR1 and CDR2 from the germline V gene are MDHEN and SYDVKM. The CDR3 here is CASSLLRNEQFF. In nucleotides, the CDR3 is TGTGCCAGCAGTTTACTTAGAAATGAGCAGTTCTTC.

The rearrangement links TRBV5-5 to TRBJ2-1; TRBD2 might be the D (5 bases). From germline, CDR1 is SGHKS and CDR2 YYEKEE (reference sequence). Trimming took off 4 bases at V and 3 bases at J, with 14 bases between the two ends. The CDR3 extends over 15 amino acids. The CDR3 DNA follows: TGTGCCAGCAGCCCGAGGGAAAAGAACTACAATGAGCAGTTCTTC. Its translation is CASSPREKNYNEQFF.

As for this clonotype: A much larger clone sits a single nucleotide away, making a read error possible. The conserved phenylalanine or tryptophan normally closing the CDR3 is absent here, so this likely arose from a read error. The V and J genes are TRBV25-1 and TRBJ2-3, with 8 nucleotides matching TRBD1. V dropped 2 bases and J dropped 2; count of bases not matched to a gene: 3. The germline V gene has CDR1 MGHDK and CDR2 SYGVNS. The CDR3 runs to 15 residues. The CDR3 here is CASSETGGITDTQYL. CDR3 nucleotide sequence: TGTGCCAGCAGTGAAACAGGGGGGATCACAGATACGCAGTATTTA.

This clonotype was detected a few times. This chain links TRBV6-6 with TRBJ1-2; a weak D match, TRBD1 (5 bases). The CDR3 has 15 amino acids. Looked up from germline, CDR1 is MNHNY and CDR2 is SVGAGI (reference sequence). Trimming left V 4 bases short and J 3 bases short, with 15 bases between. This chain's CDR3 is CASSSAGPTHYGYTF. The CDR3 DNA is TGTGCCAGCAGTTCCGCGGGACCGACCCACTATGGCTACACCTTC.

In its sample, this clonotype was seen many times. The CDR3 loop is CASSDRQGIDTGELFF. In DNA, the CDR3 is TGCGCCAGCAGCGACAGACAGGGGATAGACACCGGGGAGCTGTTTTTT. V gene TRBV5-1 combines with J gene TRBJ2-2; TRBD1 agrees at 8 bases. The CDR3 covers 16 residues. From germline, CDR1 is SGHRS and CDR2 YFSETQ. The V and J ends lost 4 bases and 3 bases, in that order; junction bases with no gene match: 8.

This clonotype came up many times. The CDR3: CSATHQETQYF. Written as DNA, the CDR3 is TGCAGTGCTACCCACCAAGAGACCCAGTACTTC. This chain joins TRBV20-1 and TRBJ2-5; unclear D gene. Germline V lookup: CDR1 DFQATT, CDR2 SNEGSKA (reference sequence). This CDR3 has 11 amino acids. The V end lost 4 bases, the J end lost 0 bases, and 3 bases lay between the germline ends.

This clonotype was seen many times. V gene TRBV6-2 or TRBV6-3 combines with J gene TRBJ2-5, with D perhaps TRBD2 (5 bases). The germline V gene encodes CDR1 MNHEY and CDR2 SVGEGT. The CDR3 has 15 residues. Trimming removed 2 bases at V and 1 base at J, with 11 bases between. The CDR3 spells CASSYEGAGQETQYF. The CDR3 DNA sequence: TGTGCCAGCAGTTACGAGGGCGCGGGCCAAGAGACCCAGTACTTC.

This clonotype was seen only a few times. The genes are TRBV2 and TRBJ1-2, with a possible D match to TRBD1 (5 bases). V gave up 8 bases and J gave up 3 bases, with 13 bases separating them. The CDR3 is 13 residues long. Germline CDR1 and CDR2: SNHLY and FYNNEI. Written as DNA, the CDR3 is TGTGCCAGCCTGTCGGGGGGGGACTATGGCTACACCTTC. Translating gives CASLSGGDYGYTF.

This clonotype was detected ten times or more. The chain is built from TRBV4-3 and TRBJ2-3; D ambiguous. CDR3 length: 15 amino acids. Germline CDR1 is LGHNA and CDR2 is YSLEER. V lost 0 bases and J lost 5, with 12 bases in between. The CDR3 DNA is TGCGCCAGCAGCCAAGATACCGGGTCGGGAGATACGCAGTATTTT. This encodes CASSQDTGSGDTQYF.